This T cell receptor (beta chain) is drawn from a study of blood T cell repertoires in COVID-19. Background on the study: PBMCs, B-cell-depleted T cells, or T cells were the source of the cDNA or gDNA that made up the material.

Repertoires were generated with immunoSEQ multiplex PCR, while TCRdb's copy carries only in-frame clones and drops some. The sample lists fewer than 250,000 clones; just over 85% were seen once. Germline trimming cut 6 bases from V and 4 bases from J; bases unmatched to any gene: 5. CDR1 and CDR2 (germline): MNHEY, SVGAGI. The CDR3 covers 14 residues. Only a few counts were recorded for this clone. The receptor was isolated from a man in his fifties with COVID-19, enrolled during active disease. The gene calls are TRBV6-5 and TRBJ1-5, with 8 positions matching TRBD1. The sample taken for sequencing was peripheral blood. CDR3 DNA: TGTGCCAGCAGCGCCGGACAGGGAAATCAGCCCCAGCATTTT. As protein: CASSAGQGNQPQHF.